Presented here are 16 T cell receptor beta chains from one specimen sequenced in a study of patients and donors after allogeneic stem cell transplantation. In TCRdb, the RT-PCR reads were re-called with MiXCR into one record per CDR3 protein. The sample has 800,000 to 1,000,000 distinct CDR3 sequences; about a sixth are singletons. The sequencing sample was made of blood, either unsorted or a sorted T cell fraction (not recorded which). These TCRs come from a human donor who was either an allogeneic HSCT recipient or a stem cell or donor lymphocyte infusion donor (not recorded which). It is not recorded whose cells these are; they may come from a transplant donor.

This clonotype has ten or more counts. The chain uses TRBV12-3 or TRBV12-4 and TRBJ1-6; 7 nucleotides agree with TRBD1. Trimming at V came to 5 bases and at J to 5 bases, leaving 6 bases not matched to a gene. This CDR3 is built from 15 residues. Here the CDR3 DNA reads TGTGCCAGCAGTGAGGGCGACAGGGATAATTCACCCCTCCACTTT. Its translation: CASSEGDRDNSPLHF.

This clonotype was found a few times. V usage is TRBV6-2 or TRBV6-3 and J usage is TRBJ2-3; D remains ambiguous. Germline V gene lookup returns CDR1 MNHEY and CDR2 SVGEGT. V lost 5 bases, J lost 2 bases, and 20 bases lay in between. This CDR3 comprises 17 residues. The CDR3 reads CASSVDRPGIHTDTQYF. The CDR3 nucleotides read TGTGCCAGCAGTGTGGACCGACCCGGCATCCACACAGATACGCAGTATTTT.

The chain joins TRBV6-5 to TRBJ2-1; maybe TRBD2 (5 bases). Trimming took 0 bases from V and 3 from J, leaving 15 bases between them. CDR1 and CDR2 (germline): MNHEY, SVGAGI. CDR3 length: 17 amino acids. CDR3 bases: TGTGCCAGCAGTTACTCGAGTGCGGGTCCGGTCTACAATGAGCAGTTCTTC. This sequence encodes CASSYSSAGPVYNEQFF.

This clonotype showed up many times. J is TRBJ1-1 and V is TRBV5-1; 9 bases are shared with TRBD1. CDR1 and CDR2 from the germline V gene are SGHRS and YFSETQ. V lost 1 base and J lost 3; bases outside the gene matches: 16. The CDR3 length is 19 residues. The DNA for the CDR3 is TGCGCCAGCAGCTTGTTCTCCCTGTGGGGACAGGGTATGGACACTGAAGCTTTCTTT. The encoded protein is CASSLFSLWGQGMDTEAFF.

This clonotype was found a few times. The chain carries TRBV5-1 and TRBJ2-7, with TRBD2 as a possible D gene (5 bases). This CDR3 contains 15 residues. The V gene's germline CDR1 is SGHRS and CDR2 YFSETQ. V was pared by 6 bases and J by 2 bases, with 18 bases between. CDR3 in amino acids: CASNGNSKGAYEQYF. The CDR3 DNA follows: TGCGCCAGCAACGGGAACTCCAAAGGTGCCTACGAGCAGTACTTC.

A few counts support this clonotype. The chain carries TRBV5-6 and TRBJ1-5; D unclear. From germline, CDR1 is SGHDT and CDR2 YYEEEE. V was cut by 1 base and J by 8 bases, with 4 bases left in between. CDR3 length: 11 residues. The chain's CDR3 is CASSLFEPQHF. CDR3 bases: TGTGCCAGCAGCTTGTTTGAGCCCCAGCATTTT.

The rearrangement joins TRBV5-1 to TRBJ2-5, with 13 bases aligning to TRBD2. Germline assignment: CDR1 SGHRS and CDR2 YFSETQ. V lost 4 bases, J lost 5 bases, and 14 bases stayed unmatched. This CDR3 has 18 residues. The CDR3 region has the DNA TGCGCCAGCAGCCCGGGACTAGCGGGGACTCTATTAGGGGAGACCCAGTACTTC. The encoded protein is CASSPGLAGTLLGETQYF.

This clonotype was observed a handful of times. This rearrangement joins TRBV4-1 to TRBJ2-7, with 10 bases that match TRBD2. The V segment lost 2 bases and the J segment 3 bases; nucleotides outside the gene matches: 4. The CDR3 runs 15 residues. CDR1 and CDR2 (germline): MGHRA, YSYEKL. The CDR3 DNA reads as TGCGCCAGCAGCCAATTGGGACTAGCGAACTACGAGCAGTACTTC. It specifies CASSQLGLANYEQYF.

There are a few counts of this clonotype. The CDR3 sequence is CASSVTGDKQPQHF. The CDR3 bases are TGTGCCAGCAGCGTAACCGGGGACAAACAGCCCCAGCATTTT. V and J are TRBV9 and TRBJ1-5, with a weak D call TRBD1 (6 bases). V lost 1 base and J lost 7, with 12 bases in between. This CDR3 spans 14 amino acids. Germline values: CDR1 SGDLS, CDR2 YYNGEE.

The V gene is TRBV18, the J gene TRBJ1-1; D is perhaps TRBD1 (5 bases). The CDR3 is made up of 15 amino acids. Germline CDR1 is KGHSH and CDR2 is LQKENI. Trimming shortened V by 2 bases and J by 4 bases, and 14 bases separated the two germline ends. In nucleotides, the CDR3 is TGTGCCAGCTCACCAGGGGCCCACGCCTTCACTGAAGCTTTCTTT. Amino acid sequence: CASSPGAHAFTEAFF. Complete variable domain (other parts from reference TRBV18 and TRBJ1-1): NAGVMQNPRHLVRRRGQEARLRCSPMKGHSHVYWYRQLPEEGLKFMVYLQKENIIDESGMPKERFSAEFPKEGPSILRIQQVVRGDSAAYFCASSPGAHAFTEAFFGQGTRLTVV.

This chain joins TRBV7-8 and TRBJ2-4; D tentatively fits TRBD1 or TRBD2 (5 bases each). The CDR3 spans 14 residues. Germline lookup yields CDR1 SGHVS and CDR2 FQNEAQ. V was cut by 5 bases and J by 4 bases, with 12 bases left in between. The CDR3 sequence is CASSPSEGKNIQYF. The CDR3 DNA is TGTGCCAGCAGCCCCAGCGAGGGGAAAAACATTCAGTACTTC.

This rearrangement joins TRBV12-3 or TRBV12-4 to TRBJ2-2; a possible D gene is TRBD1 (5 bases). Trimming took 5 bases from V and 1 from J, leaving 11 bases between them. CDR3 size: 15 residues. The CDR3 here is CASSPRQKNTGELFF. The CDR3 DNA reads TGTGCCAGCAGTCCTAGACAGAAGAACACCGGGGAGCTGTTTTTT.

This chain uses TRBV20-1 with TRBJ2-6, with 10 bases that match TRBD1. The germline CDR1 and CDR2 sequences are DFQATT and SNEGSKA (reference sequence). Unmatched junction bases numbered 6, after V lost 6 bases and J lost 4 bases. CDR3 length: 15 amino acids. For the CDR3, the DNA is TGCAGTGCACGGGACAGGGGTACCGGGGCCAACGTCCTGACTTTC. This encodes CSARDRGTGANVLTF.

This clonotype appeared a few times. The genes are TRBV7-9 and TRBJ2-2; the D call may be TRBD1 or TRBD2 (6 bases each). This CDR3 comprises 16 residues. Germline V CDR1 and CDR2: SEHNR, FQNEAQ (reference sequence). V was trimmed by 1 base and J by 5 bases, leaving 14 bases between them. The chain's CDR3 is CASSLGGAFKTGELFF. CDR3 bases: TGTGCCAGCAGCTTAGGGGGGGCGTTCAAGACCGGGGAGCTGTTTTTT. Using reference TRBV7-9 and TRBJ2-2 for the parts outside the CDR3, the full variable domain is DTGVSQNPRHKITKRGQNVTFRCDPISEHNRLYWYRQTLGQGPEFLTYFQNEAQLEKSRLLSDRFSAERPKGSFSTLEIQRTEQGDSAMYLCASSLGGAFKTGELFFGEGSRLTVL.

The chain carries TRBV5-1 and TRBJ2-1; 7 bases match TRBD2. Germline V gene sequence: CDR1 SGHRS, CDR2 YFSETQ. This CDR3 is 13 amino acids long. V shed 2 bases and J 6 bases; nucleotides not matched to a gene: 2. This CDR3 reads CASSFGEGNEQFF. Written as DNA, the CDR3 is TGCGCCAGCAGCTTCGGGGAGGGCAATGAGCAGTTCTTC.

This clonotype was recorded at least ten times. This rearrangement joins TRBV6-1 to TRBJ2-5; TRBD1 is a possible D gene (6 bases). Trimming cost V 4 bases and J 6 bases, with 15 bases left between them. Germline V gives CDR1 MNHNS, CDR2 SASEGT. This CDR3 is 14 amino acids long. The CDR3 region is CASSVVSGVQTQYF. CDR3 coding DNA: TGTGCCAGCAGTGTGGTATCAGGGGTGCAGACCCAGTACTTC.